Below, 2 T cell receptor beta chains from the same sample are listed, as sequenced in a study of CD8+ T cells in alopecia areata. Using CD4, CD8alpha, NKG2D, NKG2ACE and other markers, pooled cutaneous lymph node cells were sorted. Extraction of RNA preceded its reverse transcription into cDNA, which served as the sequencing template. Only in-frame clones appear in the TCRdb table, and some are missing; sequencing was by immunoSEQ multiplex PCR. The table records more than 250,000 clones without singletons, the ten largest covering roughly 1.2%. The sequenced sample consisted of CD4+ T cells sorted from a lymph node. These receptors were taken from a C3H/HeJ mouse with alopecia areata. The MHC haplotype of the strain is H2-k.

This clone was found a few times. The germline and genes are mouse ones. The sequenced fragment ends 4 residues before the CDR3 boundary, so the rest is inferred from the germline J gene. The sample carries other DNA sequences with the same CDR3. This chain connects TRBV31 to TRBJ2-7, with TRBD1 matching over 8 bases. Germline CDR1 GKSSPN, CDR2 SITVG. The CDR3 has 15 amino acids. J was trimmed by 0 bases and V by 0 bases; bases with no gene match: 4. CDR3 in amino acids: CAWSLRTGSSYEQYF. The part of the CDR3 DNA that was read is TGTGCCTGGAGTCTACGGACAGGGAGCTCCTAT.

This clone was detected a few times. Any gene name here is a mouse gene name. The read terminates 4 residues ahead of where the CDR3 ends, so the germline J gene completes it. Other DNA sequences in the same sample also yield this CDR3. This chain connects TRBV1 to TRBJ2-7; 7 bases align to TRBD2. V was pared by 4 bases and J by 3 bases, with 0 bases of the junction left unmatched. This CDR3 region has 12 residues. Germline CDR1 reads NSQYPW; CDR2 reads LRSPGD (reference sequence). CDR3 bases read: TGCACCTGCAGTGGACTGGGCTAT. This gives the protein CTCSGLGY. The entire CDR3 protein is CTCSGLGYEQYF.